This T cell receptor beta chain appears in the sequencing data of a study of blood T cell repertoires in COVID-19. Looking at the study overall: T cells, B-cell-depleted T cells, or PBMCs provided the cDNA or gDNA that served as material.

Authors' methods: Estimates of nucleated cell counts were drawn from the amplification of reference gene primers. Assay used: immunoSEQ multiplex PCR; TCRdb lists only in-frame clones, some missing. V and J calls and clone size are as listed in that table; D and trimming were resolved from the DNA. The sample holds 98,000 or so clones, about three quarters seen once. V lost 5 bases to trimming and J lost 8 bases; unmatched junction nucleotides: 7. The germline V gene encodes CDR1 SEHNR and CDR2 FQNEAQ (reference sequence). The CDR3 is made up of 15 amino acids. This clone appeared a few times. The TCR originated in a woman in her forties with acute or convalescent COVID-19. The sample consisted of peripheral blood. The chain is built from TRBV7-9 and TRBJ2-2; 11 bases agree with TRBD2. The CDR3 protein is CASSPHRLAGGELFF. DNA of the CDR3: TGTGCCAGCAGCCCTCACCGACTAGCGGGGGGGGAGCTGTTTTTT.